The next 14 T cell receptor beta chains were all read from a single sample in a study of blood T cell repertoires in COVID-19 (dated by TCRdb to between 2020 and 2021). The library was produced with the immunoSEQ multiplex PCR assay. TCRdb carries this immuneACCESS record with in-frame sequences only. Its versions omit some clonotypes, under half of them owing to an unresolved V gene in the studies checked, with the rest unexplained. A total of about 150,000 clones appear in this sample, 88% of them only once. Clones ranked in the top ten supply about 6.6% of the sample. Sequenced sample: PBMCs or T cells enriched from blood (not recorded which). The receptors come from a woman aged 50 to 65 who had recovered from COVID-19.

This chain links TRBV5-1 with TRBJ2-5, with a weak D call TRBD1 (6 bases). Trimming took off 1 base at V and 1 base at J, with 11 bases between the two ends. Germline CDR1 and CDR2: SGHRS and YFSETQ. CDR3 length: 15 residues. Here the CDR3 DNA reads TGCGCCAGCAGCTTGACAGGGATGAGCCAAGAGACCCAGTACTTC. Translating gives CASSLTGMSQETQYF.

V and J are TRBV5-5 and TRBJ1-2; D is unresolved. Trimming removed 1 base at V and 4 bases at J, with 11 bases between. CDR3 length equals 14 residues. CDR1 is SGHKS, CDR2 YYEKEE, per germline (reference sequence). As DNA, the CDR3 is TGTGCCAGCAGCTTGATCCAAACTTCCTATGGCTACACCTTC. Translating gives CASSLIQTSYGYTF.

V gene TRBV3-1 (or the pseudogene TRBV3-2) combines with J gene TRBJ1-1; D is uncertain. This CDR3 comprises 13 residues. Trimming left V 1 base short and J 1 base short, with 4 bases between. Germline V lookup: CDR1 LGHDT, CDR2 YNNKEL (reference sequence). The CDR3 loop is CASSQVRNTEAFF. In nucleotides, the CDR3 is TGTGCCAGCAGCCAAGTCAGGAACACTGAAGCTTTCTTT.

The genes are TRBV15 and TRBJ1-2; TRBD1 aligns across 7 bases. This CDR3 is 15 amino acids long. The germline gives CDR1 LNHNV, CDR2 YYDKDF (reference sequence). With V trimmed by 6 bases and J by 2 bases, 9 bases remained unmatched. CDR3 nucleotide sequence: TGTGCCACCAGTCACGACAGGGCGGGGAACTATGGCTACACCTTC. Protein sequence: CATSHDRAGNYGYTF.

The CDR3 DNA reads TGTGCCAGCAGTTTGAAAGGGTTGGGGGGCACTGAAGCTTTCTTT. Translating it yields CASSLKGLGGTEAFF. This chain joins TRBV27 and TRBJ1-1, with a possible D match to TRBD1 (5 bases). The CDR3 totals 15 residues. Germline V CDR1 and CDR2: MNHEY, SMNVEV (reference sequence). Trimming pared 3 bases from V and 4 bases from J, leaving 15 bases between.

The CDR3 coding sequence is TGTGCCAGCAAGCGGGACTCACAAGAGACCCAGTACTTC. Its translation is CASKRDSQETQYF. V is TRBV25-1 and J is TRBJ2-5; 7 positions match TRBD2. Trimming removed 7 bases from V and 2 bases from J; junction bases left unmatched: 4. Germline V gene sequence: CDR1 MGHDK, CDR2 SYGVNS. The CDR3 length is 13 residues.

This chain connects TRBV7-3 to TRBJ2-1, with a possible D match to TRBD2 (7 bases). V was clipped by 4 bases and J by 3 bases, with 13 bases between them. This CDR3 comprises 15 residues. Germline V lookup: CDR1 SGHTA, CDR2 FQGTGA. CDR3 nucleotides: TGTGCCAGCAGCTCCCCGGGGGGCCTCTACAATGAGCAGTTCTTC. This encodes CASSSPGGLYNEQFF.

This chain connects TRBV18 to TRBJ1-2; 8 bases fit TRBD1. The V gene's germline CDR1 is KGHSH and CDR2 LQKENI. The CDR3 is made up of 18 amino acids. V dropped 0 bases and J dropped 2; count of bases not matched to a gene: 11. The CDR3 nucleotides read TGTGCCAGCTCACCACCTAGAACCGGGACAGGCCTGAACTATGGCTACACCTTC. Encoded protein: CASSPPRTGTGLNYGYTF.

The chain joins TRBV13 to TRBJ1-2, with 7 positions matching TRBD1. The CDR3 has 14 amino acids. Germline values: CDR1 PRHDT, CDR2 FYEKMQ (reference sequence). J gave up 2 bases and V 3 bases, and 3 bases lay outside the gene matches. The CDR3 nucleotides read TGTGCCAGCAGCTTGGGACAGTCGAACTATGGCTACACCTTC. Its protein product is CASSLGQSNYGYTF.

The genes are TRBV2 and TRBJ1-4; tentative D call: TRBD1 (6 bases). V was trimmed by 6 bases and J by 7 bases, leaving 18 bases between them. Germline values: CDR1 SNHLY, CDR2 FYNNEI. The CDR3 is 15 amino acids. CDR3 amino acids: CASREQGYPSEKLFF. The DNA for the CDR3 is TGTGCCAGCAGAGAACAGGGATACCCTAGTGAAAAACTGTTTTTT.

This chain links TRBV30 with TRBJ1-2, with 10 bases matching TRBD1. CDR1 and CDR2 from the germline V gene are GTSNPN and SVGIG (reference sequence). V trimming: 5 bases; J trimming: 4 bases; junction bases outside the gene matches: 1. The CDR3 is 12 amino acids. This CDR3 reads CAWGDRGYGYTF. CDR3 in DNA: TGTGCCTGGGGGGACAGGGGCTATGGCTACACCTTC.

The CDR3 nucleotides read TGTGCCAGCAGTTACTCAAACATCCCCCCAGGAAACACCATATATTTT. Amino acid sequence: CASSYSNIPPGNTIYF. The rearrangement joins TRBV6-5 to TRBJ1-3; D call uncertain. Germline V lookup: CDR1 MNHEY, CDR2 SVGAGI. Deletions cut 0 bases from V and 4 bases from J, with 13 bases between. The CDR3 consists of 16 residues.

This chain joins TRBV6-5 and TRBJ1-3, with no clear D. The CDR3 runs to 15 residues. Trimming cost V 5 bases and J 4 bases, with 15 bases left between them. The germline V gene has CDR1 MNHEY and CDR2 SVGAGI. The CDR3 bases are TGTGCCAGCAGTCGAGAGAGGGCAACAGGAAACACCATATATTTT. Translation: CASSRERATGNTIYF.

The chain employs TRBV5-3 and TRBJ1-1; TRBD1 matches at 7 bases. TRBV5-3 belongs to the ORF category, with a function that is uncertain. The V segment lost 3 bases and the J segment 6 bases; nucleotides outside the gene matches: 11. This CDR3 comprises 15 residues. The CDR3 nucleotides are TGTGCCAGAAGCTCCGTCCATCAGGGGGACGCTGAAGCTTTCTTT. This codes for CARSSVHQGDAEAFF.